These 2 T cell receptor beta chains came from one sample sequenced in a study of cytomegalovirus exposure and HLA in healthy donors. Primers for the PCR totalled 60 Vbeta and 13 Jbeta. Data came from immunoSEQ multiplex PCR; TCRdb stores just in-frame clones and leaves some out. The sample contains over 200,000 clones, around 64% of which appear only once. Sequenced material: PBMCs. The source of these receptors is a man aged 35 to 55 in good health and CMV-seropositive.

The genes are TRBV7-9 and TRBJ2-7, with 9 bases that match TRBD1. J was trimmed by 2 bases and V by 2 bases; bases with no gene match: 4. Germline-derived CDR1 and CDR2 are SEHNR and FQNEAQ (reference sequence). This CDR3 spans 15 amino acids. The CDR3, as DNA: TGTGCCAGCAGCTTACCGGGACAGGGCGCCTACGAGCAGTACTTC. Translated: CASSLPGQGAYEQYF.

The chain links TRBV5-8 to TRBJ2-2, with TRBD1 identical over 9 bases. Looked up from germline, CDR1 is SGHTS and CDR2 is YDEGEE. This CDR3 comprises 15 residues. V trimming: 5 bases; J trimming: 4 bases; junction bases outside the gene matches: 6. CDR3 sequence: CASRTGDRATGELFF. CDR3 nucleotides: TGTGCCAGCAGGACGGGGGACAGGGCCACCGGGGAGCTGTTTTTT.